Shown below are 2 T cell receptor beta chains from a single sample sequenced in a study of blood T cell repertoires in COVID-19. Clones were read by immunoSEQ multiplex PCR, and TCRdb kept only the in-frame ones, dropping some. The data hold 220,000 or so clones, with 80% to 90% observed a single time. Input material: PBMCs or T cells enriched from blood (not recorded which). These receptors originate from a young woman in a cohort exposed to, infected with or recovered from COVID-19 (not recorded which).

This clone has just one count. This chain links TRBV7-3 with TRBJ2-2; TRBD1 aligns across 10 bases. V dropped 5 bases and J dropped 3; count of bases not matched to a gene: 3. Germline CDR1 reads SGHTA; CDR2 reads FQGTGA. This CDR3 contains 15 residues. The CDR3 spells CASSRGTGDTGELFF. The CDR3 region has the DNA TGTGCCAGCAGCCGGGGGACAGGGGACACCGGGGAGCTGTTTTTT.

The chain uses TRBV19 and TRBJ2-4; TRBD1 aligns across 7 bases. The V gene's germline CDR1 is LNHDA and CDR2 SQIVND (reference sequence). The CDR3 is 14 residues long. V lost 8 bases, J lost 6 bases, and 10 bases stayed unmatched. The chain's CDR3 is CASAKPGQPNIQYF. The CDR3 DNA is TGTGCCAGTGCAAAACCGGGACAGCCAAACATTCAGTACTTC.